Below are 26 T cell receptor beta chains sequenced from a single sample in a study of OX40 agonist ivuxolimab in advanced cancers. The data were produced by immunoSEQ multiplex PCR, yet TCRdb's version contains in-frame clones alone and is incomplete. The sample lists tens of thousands of clones; about 80% were seen once. This specimen was CD4+ or CD8+ T cells sorted from blood, taken in a trial of the OX40 agonist ivuxolimab. These receptors originate from an adult with an advanced solid tumor such as melanoma, head and neck, liver or kidney cancer.

This chain uses TRBV10-3 with TRBJ1-5; tentatively, D is TRBD1 (5 bases). Germline CDR1 reads ENHRY; CDR2 reads SYGVKD. This CDR3 region has 15 residues. V lost 4 bases, J lost 6 bases, and 16 bases lay in between. The CDR3 loop is CAISGGTREGQPQHF. The CDR3, as DNA: TGTGCCATCAGTGGGGGAACCAGGGAGGGTCAGCCCCAGCATTTT.

The chain links TRBV7-9 to TRBJ1-6; D possibly corresponds to TRBD1 (6 bases). The V gene's germline CDR1 is SEHNR and CDR2 FQNEAQ (reference sequence). The CDR3 consists of 15 residues. Trimming took off 3 bases at V and 3 bases at J, with 9 bases between the two ends. CDR3 in amino acids: CASSLDSIYNSPLHF. The CDR3 DNA is TGTGCCAGCAGCTTGGACAGTATCTATAATTCACCCCTCCACTTT.

This clone was detected only once. The V call is TRBV6-6, the J call TRBJ1-3; D remains unclear. The CDR3 contains 14 residues. Trimming took off 5 bases at V and 0 bases at J, with 8 bases between the two ends. Germline assignment: CDR1 MNHNY and CDR2 SVGAGI (reference sequence). CDR3 residues: CASSVGFSGNTIYF. In DNA, the CDR3 is TGTGCCAGCAGTGTAGGTTTCTCTGGAAACACCATATATTTT.

This clone was seen a handful of times. The rearrangement uses TRBV14 and TRBJ2-2; D is possibly TRBD1 (5 bases). Trimming took off 4 bases at V and 4 bases at J, with 13 bases between the two ends. Germline assignment: CDR1 SGHDN and CDR2 FVKESK. This CDR3 contains 15 residues. CDR3 amino acids: CASSPMGPFTGELFF. As DNA, the CDR3 is TGTGCCAGCAGCCCAATGGGGCCATTCACCGGGGAGCTGTTTTTT.

J is TRBJ2-1 and V is TRBV28, with no clear D. This CDR3 is 12 amino acids long. Trimming took off 2 bases at V and 10 bases at J, with 9 bases between the two ends. Germline V lookup: CDR1 MDHEN, CDR2 SYDVKM. The DNA of the CDR3 is TGTGCCAGCAGTTTAACAATCCCCGAGCAGTTCTTC. Its translation is CASSLTIPEQFF. Full variable domain (outside the CDR3, taken from reference TRBV28 and TRBJ2-1): DVKVTQSSRYLVKRTGEKVFLECVQDMDHENMFWYRQDPGLGLRLIYFSYDVKMKEKGDIPEGYSVSREKKERFSLILESASTNQTSMYLCASSLTIPEQFFGPGTRLTVL.

J is TRBJ2-1 and V is TRBV7-9; 9 nucleotides line up with TRBD2. V lost 5 bases, J lost 9 bases, and 8 bases stayed unmatched. Germline lookup yields CDR1 SEHNR and CDR2 FQNEAQ (reference sequence). This CDR3 has 14 residues. CDR3 residues: CASSRSSGTVEQFF. The CDR3 DNA reads TGTGCCAGCAGCCGATCTAGCGGGACGGTTGAGCAGTTCTTC.

V usage is TRBV28 and J usage is TRBJ1-2; tentatively, D is TRBD1 (6 bases). CDR1 MDHEN and CDR2 SYDVKM come from the germline V gene. Deletions cut 5 bases from V and 8 bases from J, with 15 bases between. The CDR3 sequence is 13 residues long. The CDR3 DNA is TGTGCCAGCAGTCTAAACAGGGTAGGGGGCTACACCTTC. It specifies CASSLNRVGGYTF.

A single count supports this clone. The gene calls are TRBV5-1 and TRBJ1-1; D is uncertain. The CDR3 spans 15 residues. Trimming removed 4 bases at V and 4 bases at J, with 17 bases between. Germline CDR1 SGHRS, CDR2 YFSETQ. CDR3 sequence reads: CASSGELASFTEAFF. The CDR3 DNA reads as TGCGCCAGCAGCGGAGAACTTGCGAGCTTCACTGAAGCTTTCTTT. Together with reference TRBV5-1 and TRBJ1-1, the CDR3 gives the full variable domain: KAGVTQTPRYLIKTRGQQVTLSCSPISGHRSVSWYQQTPGQGLQFLFEYFSETQRNKGNFPGRFSGRQFSNSRSEMNVSTLELGDSALYLCASSGELASFTEAFFGQGTRLTVV.

The CDR3 nucleotides are TGCGCCAGCAGCTTGTTATCAGGGGCGGGCGAGCAGTACTTC. This sequence encodes CASSLLSGAGEQYF. This chain links TRBV5-1 with TRBJ2-7; the D gene is possibly TRBD1 (6 bases). The CDR3 is 14 amino acids. Trimming took 1 base from V and 6 from J, leaving 14 bases between them. CDR1 is SGHRS, CDR2 YFSETQ, per germline.

The chain links TRBV9 to TRBJ1-1; 9 bases map to TRBD1. The CDR3 has 16 residues. V was clipped by 3 bases and J by 0 bases; unmatched bases: 6. CDR1 and CDR2 from the germline V gene are SGDLS and YYNGEE. The CDR3 is CASSETGQGLNTEAFF. The CDR3 bases are TGTGCCAGCAGCGAAACGGGACAGGGATTGAACACTGAAGCTTTCTTT.

The V call is TRBV6-1, the J call TRBJ2-7; D is perhaps TRBD1 or TRBD2 (5 bases each). CDR3 length equals 13 residues. The V and J ends lost 3 bases and 5 bases respectively, with 11 bases between them. Germline values: CDR1 MNHNS, CDR2 SASEGT. The CDR3, as DNA: TGTGCCAGCAGTGAGAGGGGAGTTGACGAGCAGTACTTC. It translates to CASSERGVDEQYF.

The V call is TRBV10-3, the J call TRBJ2-1; D uncertain. Looked up from germline, CDR1 is ENHRY and CDR2 is SYGVKD. V gave up 11 bases and J gave up 7 bases, with 18 bases separating them. This CDR3 is built from 13 residues. The CDR3 nucleotides read TGTGCCGCTGATGGACCGCCCCGGAATGAGCAGTTCTTC. It specifies CAADGPPRNEQFF.

The chain carries TRBV6-1 and TRBJ1-5; TRBD1 matches at 7 bases. V was clipped by 10 bases and J by 2 bases; unmatched bases: 11. The CDR3 loop spans 15 amino acids. CDR1 and CDR2 from the germline V gene are MNHNS and SASEGT. This CDR3 reads CAIASDRAGNQPQHF. CDR3 bases: TGTGCCATCGCTTCCGACAGGGCGGGCAATCAGCCCCAGCATTTT.

This clone counts as medium-sized (0.01 to 0.1%). The CDR3 sequence: CASSLEDQPQHF. In DNA form, the CDR3 reads TGTGCCAGCAGCTTAGAGGATCAGCCCCAGCATTTT. The chain couples TRBV11-3 to TRBJ1-5; D is undetermined. The CDR3 consists of 12 residues. Germline CDR1 is SGHNT and CDR2 is YENEEA. Trimming left V 0 bases short and J 5 bases short, with 2 bases between.

This rearrangement joins TRBV19 to TRBJ1-5; 7 bases agree with TRBD1. CDR3 length equals 16 residues. In germline, CDR1 is LNHDA, CDR2 SQIVND (reference sequence). Unmatched junction bases numbered 7, after V lost 5 bases and J lost 0 bases. CDR3 protein: CASSPRQGNSNQPQHF. CDR3 sequence (DNA): TGTGCCAGTAGTCCCCGACAGGGCAATAGCAATCAGCCCCAGCATTTT.

The CDR3 nucleotides are TGTGCCAGCACCCCGGACAGTAAGCAGTTCTTC. It codes for CASTPDSKQFF. The gene calls are TRBV6-1 and TRBJ2-1, with D possibly being TRBD1 (6 bases). Germline CDR1 is MNHNS and CDR2 is SASEGT. The CDR3 consists of 11 residues. Trimming took 7 bases from V and 11 from J, leaving 12 bases between them.

This clone was counted only a few times. V and J are TRBV18 and TRBJ1-3; a possible D gene is TRBD1 (5 bases). The V gene lost 3 bases and the J gene lost 7 bases, with 13 bases spanning the gap. Germline CDR1 KGHSH, CDR2 LQKENI. The CDR3 sequence is 14 residues long. The CDR3 DNA reads TGTGCCAGCTCACCGTCAGGAGGGACGAACACCATATATTTT. This codes for CASSPSGGTNTIYF.

The chain is built from TRBV25-1 and TRBJ1-4; possibly TRBD1 for D (5 bases). Trimming shortened V by 1 base and J by 5 bases, and 11 bases separated the two germline ends. Germline CDR1 MGHDK, CDR2 SYGVNS. CDR3 size: 15 residues. CDR3 residues: CASSEFRAGNEKLFF. The CDR3 DNA is TGTGCCAGCAGTGAATTTAGGGCAGGGAATGAAAAACTGTTTTTT.

The CDR3 loop reads CASSESARSSGNTIYF. The CDR3 nucleotides read TGTGCCAGCAGTGAATCGGCAAGGAGCTCTGGAAACACCATATATTTT. The chain combines TRBV6-1 with TRBJ1-3; D not certain. Germline CDR1 MNHNS, CDR2 SASEGT. The V end lost 2 bases, the J end lost 0 bases, and 11 bases lay between the germline ends. The CDR3 sequence is 16 residues long.

The chain recombines TRBV5-1 with TRBJ2-3; 7 bases align to TRBD1. V gave up 4 bases and J gave up 3 bases; unmatched junction bases: 2. The CDR3 length is 13 residues. From germline, CDR1 is SGHRS and CDR2 YFSETQ. The CDR3 loop reads CASSQGDTDTQYF. The CDR3 DNA is TGCGCCAGCAGCCAGGGGGATACAGATACGCAGTATTTT.

This chain joins TRBV19 and TRBJ2-7; 8 positions agree with TRBD2. V was pared by 7 bases and J by 1 base, with 6 bases of the junction left unmatched. The CDR3 has 14 amino acids. CDR1 and CDR2 from the germline V gene are LNHDA and SQIVND (reference sequence). CDR3 protein: CASKTASGSYEQYF. The CDR3 DNA is TGTGCCAGTAAGACGGCTAGCGGGTCCTACGAGCAGTACTTC.

The chain joins TRBV6-6 to TRBJ2-3; possible D gene TRBD1, 5 bases. Germline CDR1 MNHNY, CDR2 SVGAGI (reference sequence). The length of the CDR3 is 14 residues. Trimming took 8 bases from V and 2 from J, leaving 14 bases between them. In DNA form, the CDR3 reads TGTGCCAGCCAGGGCGGCAGGGTCACAGATACGCAGTATTTT. Its protein is CASQGGRVTDTQYF.

The chain recombines TRBV5-4 with TRBJ2-1; TRBD2 matches 10 bases. The V gene's germline CDR1 is SGHNT and CDR2 YYREEE (reference sequence). The V gene end was trimmed by 4 bases and the J gene end by 8 bases; junction bases not matched to a gene: 9. This CDR3 is built from 15 residues. The CDR3 reads CASSPPASGSYEQFF. CDR3 sequence (DNA): TGTGCCAGCAGCCCCCCGGCTAGCGGGAGTTATGAGCAGTTCTTC.

The rearrangement links TRBV6-1 to TRBJ2-2; 7 bases line up with TRBD1. The CDR3 is 14 residues long. CDR1 and CDR2 (germline): MNHNS, SASEGT. Unmatched junction bases numbered 10, after V lost 7 bases and J lost 8 bases. The CDR3 DNA reads as TGTGCCAGCAAGTTACAGGGGATATCGGGGGAGCTGTTTTTT. It yields the protein CASKLQGISGELFF.

V and J are TRBV5-6 and TRBJ2-7; TRBD1 is a possible D gene (6 bases). Per germline, CDR1 SGHDT and CDR2 YYEEEE. CDR3 length: 16 residues. The V and J ends lost 4 bases and 2 bases respectively, with 19 bases between them. The CDR3 reads CASSRRQGGRAYEQYF. CDR3 nucleotide sequence: TGTGCCAGCAGCCGCAGACAAGGGGGAAGGGCCTACGAGCAGTACTTC.

The V call is TRBV2, the J call TRBJ2-7; possibly TRBD1 for D (6 bases). The germline V gene has CDR1 SNHLY and CDR2 FYNNEI. The germline V and J ends were trimmed by 8 bases and 3 bases, with 11 bases remaining between them. The CDR3 extends over 12 amino acids. The CDR3 spells CASAGTIYEQYF. The DNA for the CDR3 is TGTGCCAGCGCCGGGACAATCTACGAGCAGTACTTC. The full variable domain, its missing parts supplied by reference TRBV2 and TRBJ2-7, is EPEVTQTPSHQVTQMGQEVILRCVPISNHLYFYWYRQILGQKVEFLVSFYNNEISEKSEIFDDQFSVERPDGSNFTLKIRSTKLEDSAMYFCASAGTIYEQYFGPGTRLTVT.